The 22 T cell receptor beta chains given below trace back to one sample, sequenced in a study of cytomegalovirus exposure and HLA in healthy donors. It was with 60 Vbeta and 13 Jbeta primers that the PCR ran. Some clones are missing from TCRdb's copy, which holds only in-frame ones; the method was immunoSEQ multiplex PCR. The sample has about 190,000 clones, 80% seen once. Sequencing was carried out using PBMCs. Source of these receptors: a man aged 40-49 years in good health and CMV-seropositive.

The chain links TRBV7-9 to TRBJ1-2; no firm D call. The germline V gene encodes CDR1 SEHNR and CDR2 FQNEAQ (reference sequence). This CDR3 is 16 amino acids long. V was cut by 2 bases and J by 5 bases, with 18 bases left in between. The CDR3 here is CASSLIGEELVYGYTF. Written as DNA, the CDR3 is TGTGCCAGCAGCTTAATCGGCGAGGAGTTGGTTTATGGCTACACCTTC.

This clone was recorded a few times. This CDR3 is CASRTENNEQFF. In DNA, the CDR3 is TGTGCCAGTAGGACAGAGAACAATGAGCAGTTCTTC. The J gene is TRBJ2-1, the V gene TRBV19; TRBD1 is a possible D gene (5 bases). The ends were cut back, 6 bases at V and 5 bases at J, with 8 bases in the middle. In germline, CDR1 is LNHDA, CDR2 SQIVND (reference sequence). CDR3 length equals 12 residues.

The chain recombines TRBV5-1 with TRBJ2-3, with D unclear. This CDR3 spans 15 amino acids. V lost 4 bases to trimming and J lost 0 bases, with 12 bases between them. Germline values: CDR1 SGHRS, CDR2 YFSETQ. The CDR3 sequence: CASSGGYLSTDTQYF. The CDR3 DNA reads TGCGCCAGCAGCGGCGGCTACCTCAGCACAGATACGCAGTATTTT. The full variable domain, in which reference TRBV5-1 and TRBJ2-3 provide the parts outside the CDR3, is KAGVTQTPRYLIKTRGQQVTLSCSPISGHRSVSWYQQTPGQGLQFLFEYFSETQRNKGNFPGRFSGRQFSNSRSEMNVSTLELGDSALYLCASSGGYLSTDTQYFGPGTRLTVL.

The chain employs TRBV6-5 and TRBJ2-2; 7 nucleotides align to TRBD2. The CDR3 is made up of 15 amino acids. The V and J ends lost 2 bases and 4 bases, in that order; junction bases with no gene match: 4. Germline V gene data show CDR1 as MNHEY and CDR2 as SVGAGI. The CDR3 nucleotides are TGTGCCAGCAGTTACGACAGCGGGATCACCGGGGAGCTGTTTTTT. This codes for CASSYDSGITGELFF.

The chain combines TRBV28 with TRBJ2-5; D is possibly TRBD1 (6 bases). Trimming pared 5 bases from V and 5 bases from J, leaving 18 bases between. Germline lookup yields CDR1 MDHEN and CDR2 SYDVKM. The CDR3 length is 15 residues. The CDR3 loop reads CASSSPGTIGETQYF. The CDR3 region has the DNA TGTGCCAGCAGTAGCCCCGGGACAATCGGGGAGACCCAGTACTTC.

The J gene is TRBJ2-5, the V gene TRBV6-5; 9 bases are a match to TRBD1. The J segment lost 5 bases and the V segment lost 2 bases, leaving 6 bases of the junction unmatched. CDR1 MNHEY and CDR2 SVGAGI come from the germline V gene. The CDR3 length is 15 residues. The CDR3 DNA is TGTGCCAGCAGTTACGGAGGGGGACAGGGTGAGACCCAGTACTTC. This translates into CASSYGGGQGETQYF.

The chain combines TRBV9 with TRBJ2-5; maybe TRBD2 (7 bases). Germline V gene sequence: CDR1 SGDLS, CDR2 YYNGEE. The CDR3 consists of 14 residues. The V end lost 0 bases, the J end lost 5 bases, and 11 bases lay between the germline ends. The CDR3 DNA reads as TGTGCCAGCAGCGTAGGGGGGGGGCTTGAGACCCAGTACTTC. Encoded protein: CASSVGGGLETQYF.

The V call is TRBV11-3, the J call TRBJ2-2; no firm D call. V shed 5 bases and J shed 5 bases, with 15 bases lying between them. The CDR3 length is 15 residues. Germline V gene data show CDR1 as SGHNT and CDR2 as YENEEA. The CDR3 DNA sequence: TGTGCCAGCAGCCCCGTCCCCGCCAGGACCGGGGAGCTGTTTTTT. Its protein is CASSPVPARTGELFF. Filled out from reference TRBV11-3 and TRBJ2-2, the complete variable domain reads EAGVVQSPRYKIIEKKQPVAFWCNPISGHNTLYWYLQNLGQGPELLIRYENEEAVDDSQLPKDRFSAERLKGVDSTLKIQPAELGDSAVYLCASSPVPARTGELFFGEGSRLTVL.

This chain joins TRBV5-1 and TRBJ1-1, with D possibly TRBD1 on 5 matching bases. This CDR3 comprises 13 residues. Germline V gene lookup returns CDR1 SGHRS and CDR2 YFSETQ. V gave up 3 bases and J gave up 4 bases, with 10 bases separating them. CDR3 bases: TGCGCCAGCAGCTCGGATGGGGCCACTGAAGCTTTCTTT. Protein product: CASSSDGATEAFF.

The rearrangement joins TRBV7-2 to TRBJ1-1, with unresolved D. Trimming cost V 5 bases and J 11 bases, with 18 bases left between them. The CDR3 extends over 13 amino acids. Per the germline V gene, CDR1 is SGHTA and CDR2 is FQGNSA. The CDR3 DNA is TGTGCCAGCAGCCCCGAGGGAAGGGCCAGTGCTTTCTTT. This encodes CASSPEGRASAFF.

The chain employs TRBV5-6 and TRBJ2-1; TRBD2 might be the D (6 bases). The V gene's germline CDR1 is SGHDT and CDR2 YYEEEE. This CDR3 has 13 amino acids. V was trimmed by 4 bases and J by 12 bases, leaving 17 bases between them. In DNA, the CDR3 is TGTGCCAGCAGCACCGGGAGTTCAACCGGGCAGTTCTTC. The encoded protein is CASSTGSSTGQFF.

The J gene is TRBJ2-5, the V gene TRBV4-3, with 10 bases identical to TRBD2. The CDR3 contains 15 residues. The V and J ends lost 6 bases and 0 bases, in that order; junction bases with no gene match: 4. Germline V gives CDR1 LGHNA, CDR2 YSLEER. DNA of the CDR3: TGCGCCAGCAGTCCTAGCGGGGGTAACCAAGAGACCCAGTACTTC. It translates to CASSPSGGNQETQYF.

V is TRBV30 and J is TRBJ2-5, with D maybe TRBD1 (5 bases). Trimming stripped 4 bases from V and 4 bases from J, with 10 bases between. Per the germline V gene, CDR1 is GTSNPN and CDR2 is SVGIG (reference sequence). This CDR3 contains 12 residues. CDR3 sequence reads: CAWTTGSETQYF. CDR3 sequence (DNA): TGTGCCTGGACTACAGGCTCAGAGACCCAGTACTTC.

J is TRBJ2-1 and V is TRBV30, with no clear D. This CDR3 region has 13 residues. The V gene lost 5 bases and the J gene lost 5 bases, with 13 bases spanning the gap. CDR1 and CDR2 from the germline V gene are GTSNPN and SVGIG (reference sequence). The CDR3 here is CAWAVTRHNEQFF. In nucleotides, the CDR3 is TGTGCCTGGGCGGTGACCCGACACAATGAGCAGTTCTTC. Supplemented by reference TRBV30 and TRBJ2-1, the full variable domain reads SQTIHQWPATLVQPVGSPLSLECTVEGTSNPNLYWYRQAAGRGLQLLFYSVGIGQISSEVPQNLSASRPQDRQFILSSKKLLLSDSGFYLCAWAVTRHNEQFFGPGTRLTVL.

The V call is TRBV27, the J call TRBJ2-1; possible D gene TRBD1, 5 bases. Trimming took off 6 bases at V and 11 bases at J, with 17 bases between the two ends. Germline V gene lookup returns CDR1 MNHEY and CDR2 SMNVEV (reference sequence). The CDR3 is 13 amino acids. The CDR3 sequence: CASRLGKPGQQFF. The CDR3, as DNA: TGTGCCAGCAGACTGGGGAAGCCAGGGCAGCAGTTCTTC.

The V gene is TRBV5-4, the J gene TRBJ1-6; tentatively, D is TRBD1 (6 bases). Trimming cost V 5 bases and J 0 bases, with 18 bases left between them. The germline V gene encodes CDR1 SGHNT and CDR2 YYREEE (reference sequence). The CDR3 sequence is 18 residues long. CDR3 in amino acids: CASSSDRTASSYNSPLHF. CDR3 in DNA: TGTGCCAGCAGTTCCGACAGGACGGCCAGCTCCTATAATTCACCCCTCCACTTT.

The chain uses TRBV9 and TRBJ2-7; D is possibly TRBD2 (6 bases). The CDR3 contains 14 residues. Trimming left V 0 bases short and J 1 base short, with 8 bases between. Germline V lookup: CDR1 SGDLS, CDR2 YYNGEE. The CDR3 region is CASSVVGGSYEQYF. The CDR3 bases are TGTGCCAGCAGCGTAGTCGGGGGTTCCTACGAGCAGTACTTC.

The V call is TRBV10-2, the J call TRBJ1-1; D is uncertain. V lost 6 bases and J 8 bases, leaving 7 bases between the germline ends. Germline lookup yields CDR1 WSHSY and CDR2 SAAADI. This CDR3 region has 10 residues. The CDR3: CASSDGEAFF. CDR3 sequence (DNA): TGCGCCAGCAGCGACGGGGAAGCTTTCTTT.

V and J are TRBV5-1 and TRBJ2-7, with 9 positions matching TRBD1. V shed 3 bases, J shed 2 bases, and the junction held 6 bases outside the gene matches. This CDR3 spans 15 amino acids. Germline CDR1 SGHRS, CDR2 YFSETQ. For the CDR3, the DNA is TGCGCCAGCAGCTCCGGACAGGGGATTGCCTACGAGCAGTACTTC. It encodes CASSSGQGIAYEQYF.

The genes are TRBV5-6 and TRBJ2-3, with TRBD1 matching over 7 bases. CDR1 and CDR2 from the germline V gene are SGHDT and YYEEEE. Trimming removed 1 base from V and 4 bases from J; junction bases left unmatched: 6. There are 15 residues in the CDR3. CDR3 DNA sequence: TGTGCCAGCAGCTTGACAGGGGTAGTTGCAGATACGCAGTATTTT. Its protein product is CASSLTGVVADTQYF.

This clone was counted once. The chain links TRBV19 to TRBJ2-2, with 9 bases fitting TRBD1. Looked up from germline, CDR1 is LNHDA and CDR2 is SQIVND (reference sequence). The ends lost 4 bases at V and 15 bases at J; junction bases unmatched: 9. The CDR3 consists of 13 residues. The CDR3 loop is CASSNYGTGWMFF. The CDR3 nucleotides are TGTGCCAGTAGTAACTACGGGACAGGGTGGATGTTTTTT. Drawing the rest from reference TRBV19 and TRBJ2-2, the complete variable domain is DGGITQSPKYLFRKEGQNVTLSCEQNLNHDAMYWYRQDPGQGLRLIYYSQIVNDFQKGDIAEGYSVSREKKESFPLTVTSAQKNPTAFYLCASSNYGTGWMFFGEGSRLTVL.

This chain connects TRBV19 to TRBJ1-2; TRBD1 matches 9 bases. Germline CDR1 LNHDA, CDR2 SQIVND (reference sequence). The CDR3 is 15 amino acids. The junction had 8 bases not matched to a gene; V was cut back by 6 bases and J by 3 bases. CDR3 amino acids: CASSEGTGRHYGYTF. The CDR3 coding sequence is TGTGCCAGTAGCGAGGGGACAGGGCGACACTATGGCTACACCTTC. Complete variable domain (other parts from reference TRBV19 and TRBJ1-2): DGGITQSPKYLFRKEGQNVTLSCEQNLNHDAMYWYRQDPGQGLRLIYYSQIVNDFQKGDIAEGYSVSREKKESFPLTVTSAQKNPTAFYLCASSEGTGRHYGYTFGSGTRLTVV.